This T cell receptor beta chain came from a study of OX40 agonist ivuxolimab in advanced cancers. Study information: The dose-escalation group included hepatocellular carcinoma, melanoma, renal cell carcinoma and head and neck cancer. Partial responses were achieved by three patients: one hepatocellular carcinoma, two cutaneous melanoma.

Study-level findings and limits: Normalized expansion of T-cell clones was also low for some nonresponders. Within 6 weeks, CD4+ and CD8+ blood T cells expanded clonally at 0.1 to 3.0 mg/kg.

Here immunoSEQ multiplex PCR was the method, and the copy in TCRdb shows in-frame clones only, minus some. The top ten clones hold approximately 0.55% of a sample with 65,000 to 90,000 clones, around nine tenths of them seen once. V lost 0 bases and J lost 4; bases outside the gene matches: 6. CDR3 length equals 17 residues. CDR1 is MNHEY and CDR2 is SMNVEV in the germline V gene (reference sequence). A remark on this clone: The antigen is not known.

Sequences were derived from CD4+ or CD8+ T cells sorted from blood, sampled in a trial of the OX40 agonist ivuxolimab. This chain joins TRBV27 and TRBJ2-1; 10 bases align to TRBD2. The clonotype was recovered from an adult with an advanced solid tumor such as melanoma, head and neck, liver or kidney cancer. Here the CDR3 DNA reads TGTGCCAGCAGTTTATCTATCAGACTAGCGGGTTACAATGAGCAGTTCTTC. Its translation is CASSLSIRLAGYNEQFF.